This TCR beta chain was identified during a study of Ad26.COV2.S vaccination and SARS-CoV-2 variants. Regarding treatment: roughly 20 received Ad26.COV2.S at low or high dose, single or two shots; a few received placebo; per-sample allocation not given. Samples came from day 63 after the first vaccine or placebo injection. Germline V gene sequence: CDR1 SGHVS, CDR2 FNYEAQ. Trimming pared 1 base from V and 0 bases from J, leaving 12 bases between. The CDR3 spans 16 residues. Repertoires were generated with immunoSEQ multiplex PCR, while TCRdb's copy carries only in-frame clones and drops some. The sample records about 400,000 clones, around 89% being singletons.

The material was peripheral blood, obtained in a trial of Ad26.COV2.S vaccine versus placebo. The receptor was derived from a person aged 18 to 65 who received the Ad26.COV2.S COVID-19 vaccine or a placebo. This chain joins TRBV7-6 and TRBJ1-1; no clear D. The CDR3 sequence: CASSLDPESMNTEAFF. CDR3 DNA sequence: TGTGCCAGCAGCTTAGATCCAGAGAGCATGAACACTGAAGCTTTCTTT.